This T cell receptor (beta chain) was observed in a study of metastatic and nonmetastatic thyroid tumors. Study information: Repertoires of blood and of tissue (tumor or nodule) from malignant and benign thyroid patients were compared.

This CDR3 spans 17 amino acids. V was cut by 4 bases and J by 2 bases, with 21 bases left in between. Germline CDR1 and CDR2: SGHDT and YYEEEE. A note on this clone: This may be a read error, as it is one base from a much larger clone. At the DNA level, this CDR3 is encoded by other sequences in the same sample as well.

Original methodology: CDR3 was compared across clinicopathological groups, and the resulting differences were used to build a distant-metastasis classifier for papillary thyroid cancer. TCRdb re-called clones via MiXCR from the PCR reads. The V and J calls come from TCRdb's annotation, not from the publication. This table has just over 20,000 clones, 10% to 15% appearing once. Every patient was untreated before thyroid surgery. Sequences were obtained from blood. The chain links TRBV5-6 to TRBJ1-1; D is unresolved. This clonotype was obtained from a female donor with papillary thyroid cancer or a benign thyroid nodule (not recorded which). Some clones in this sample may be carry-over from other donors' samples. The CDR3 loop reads CASSPKGLRQFNTEAFF. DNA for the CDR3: TGTGCCAGCAGCCCGAAAGGTTTACGGCAGTTTAACACTGAAGCTTTCTTT.